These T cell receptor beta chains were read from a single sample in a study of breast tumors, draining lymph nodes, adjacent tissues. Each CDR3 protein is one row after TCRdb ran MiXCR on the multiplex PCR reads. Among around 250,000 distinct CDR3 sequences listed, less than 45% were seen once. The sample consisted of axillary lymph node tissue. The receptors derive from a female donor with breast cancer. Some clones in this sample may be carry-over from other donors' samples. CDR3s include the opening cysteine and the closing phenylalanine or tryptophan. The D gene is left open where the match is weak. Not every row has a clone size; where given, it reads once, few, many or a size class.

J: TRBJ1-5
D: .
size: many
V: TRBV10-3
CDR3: CAISESRGNQPQHF
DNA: TGTGCCATCAGTGAGTCCCGAGGCAATCAGCCCCAGCATTTT

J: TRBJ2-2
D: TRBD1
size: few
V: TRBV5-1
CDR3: CASSLTPGQGATGELFF
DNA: TGCGCCAGCAGTCTTACCCCGGGACAGGGGGCAACCGGGGAGCTGTTTTTT

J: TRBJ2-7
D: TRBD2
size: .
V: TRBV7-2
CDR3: CASSLKSGTYEQYF
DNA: TGTGCCAGCAGCTTAAAGAGCGGGACCTACGAGCAGTACTTC

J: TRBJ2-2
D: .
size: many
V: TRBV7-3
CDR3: CASSSGRDTGELFF
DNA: TGTGCCAGCAGCTCCGGACGGGACACCGGGGAGCTGTTTTTT

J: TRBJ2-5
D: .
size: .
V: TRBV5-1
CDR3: CASSAQGGGDTQYF
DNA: TGCGCCAGCAGCGCGCAGGGTGGCGGCGACACCCAGTACTTC

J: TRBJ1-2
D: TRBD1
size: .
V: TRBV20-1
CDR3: CSASGQGGGGYTF
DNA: TGCAGTGCTAGTGGACAGGGAGGCGGGGGCTACACCTTC

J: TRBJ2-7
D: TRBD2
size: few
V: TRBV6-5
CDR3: CASSHGGGRRNEQYF
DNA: TGTGCCAGCAGTCACGGGGGCGGGAGGAGAAACGAGCAGTACTTC

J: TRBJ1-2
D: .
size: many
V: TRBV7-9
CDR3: CASSPSGSNYGYTF
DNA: TGTGCCAGCAGCCCGTCGGGGTCTAACTATGGCTACACCTTC

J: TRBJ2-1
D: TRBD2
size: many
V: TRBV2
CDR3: CASRDTSGGANEQFF
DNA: TGTGCCAGCAGAGACACTAGCGGGGGGGCCAATGAGCAGTTCTTC

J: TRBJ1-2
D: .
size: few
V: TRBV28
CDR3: CASSLHGRERGYTF
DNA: TGTGCCAGCAGTCTCCACGGCAGGGAGCGGGGCTACACCTTC

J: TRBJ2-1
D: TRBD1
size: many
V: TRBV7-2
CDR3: CASSTGTAEQFF
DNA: TGTGCCAGCAGCACCGGGACAGCTGAGCAGTTCTTC

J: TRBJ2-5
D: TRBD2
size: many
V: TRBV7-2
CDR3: CASSRISTSGGETQYF
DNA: TGTGCCAGCAGCCGGATCTCGACTAGCGGGGGTGAGACCCAGTACTTC

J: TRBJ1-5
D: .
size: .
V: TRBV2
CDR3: CASSASGGNQPQHF
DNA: TGTGCCAGCAGCGCATCTGGGGGAAATCAGCCCCAGCATTTT

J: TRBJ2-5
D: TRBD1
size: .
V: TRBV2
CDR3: CASRRDSQETQYF
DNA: TGTGCCAGCAGGAGGGACAGCCAAGAGACCCAGTACTTC

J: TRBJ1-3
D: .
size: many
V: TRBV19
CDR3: CASSMYRSSGNTIYF
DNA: TGTGCCAGTAGTATGTACAGGAGCTCTGGAAACACCATATATTTT

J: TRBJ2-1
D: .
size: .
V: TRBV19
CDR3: CASSISGSSHNEQFF
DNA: TGTGCCAGTAGTATAAGCGGTAGCTCCCACAATGAGCAGTTCTTC

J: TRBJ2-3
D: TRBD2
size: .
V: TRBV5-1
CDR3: CASSLTSGGYTDTQYF
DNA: TGCGCCAGCAGCTTGACTAGCGGGGGATACACAGATACGCAGTATTTT

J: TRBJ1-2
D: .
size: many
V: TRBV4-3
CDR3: CASSQDSGFLNSYTF
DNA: TGCGCCAGCAGCCAAGATTCTGGGTTCTTGAATAGCTACACCTTC

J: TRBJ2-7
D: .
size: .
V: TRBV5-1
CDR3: CASSLKEAGSSYEQYF
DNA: TGCGCCAGCAGCTTGAAGGAGGCAGGAAGCTCCTACGAGCAGTACTTC

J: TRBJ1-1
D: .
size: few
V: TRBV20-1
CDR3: CSARYGTTEAFF
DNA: TGCAGTGCTAGGTACGGGACCACTGAAGCTTTCTTT

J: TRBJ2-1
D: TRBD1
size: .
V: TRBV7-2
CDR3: CAGSSNRGVYNEQFF
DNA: TGTGCCGGCAGCTCCAACAGGGGGGTCTACAATGAGCAGTTCTTC